Below are 30 T cell receptor beta chains sequenced from a single sample in a study of blood T cell repertoires in COVID-19. Measured with immunoSEQ multiplex PCR; TCRdb has only the in-frame clones, and not every one. The sample lists 250,000 to 400,000 clones, approximately 87% seen once, with less than 6% in the top ten. Specimen: PBMCs or T cells enriched from blood (not recorded which). The receptors stem from a young woman who had recovered from COVID-19.

The chain links TRBV19 to TRBJ1-5; 7 bases align to TRBD1. Looked up from germline, CDR1 is LNHDA and CDR2 is SQIVND (reference sequence). The CDR3 extends over 14 amino acids. Trimming removed 6 bases from V and 2 bases from J; junction bases left unmatched: 4. CDR3 bases: TGTGCCAGTAGCCTTGACAGGGGCAATCAGCCCCAGCATTTT. It yields the protein CASSLDRGNQPQHF.

As concerns this clone: A junction boundary mismatches the germline segment, possibly from a read error. The chain joins TRBV19 to TRBJ1-4, with 8 bases lining up with TRBD1. Germline CDR1 is LNHDA and CDR2 is SQIVND (reference sequence). This CDR3 comprises 15 residues. The CDR3 loop is CASSRWTGTAEKVFF. The CDR3 nucleotides read TGTGCCAGTAGTAGATGGACAGGGACCGCTGAAAAAGTGTTTTTT. Variable domain in full (rest from reference TRBV19 and TRBJ1-4): DGGITQSPKYLFRKEGQNVTLSCEQNLNHDAMYWYRQDPGQGLRLIYYSQIVNDFQKGDIAEGYSVSREKKESFPLTVTSAQKNPTAFYLCASSRWTGTAEKVFFGSGTQLSVL.

V gene TRBV19 combines with J gene TRBJ1-2, with D perhaps matching TRBD1 (6 bases). Looked up from germline, CDR1 is LNHDA and CDR2 is SQIVND (reference sequence). Trimming shortened V by 5 bases and J by 5 bases, and 15 bases separated the two germline ends. This CDR3 region has 14 residues. The CDR3 DNA reads as TGTGCCAGTAGTCGACGAACAGGGATTTATGGCTACACCTTC. Translating it yields CASSRRTGIYGYTF.

The table lists this clone with a count of one. The chain links TRBV6-5 to TRBJ1-1; D may be TRBD1 (6 bases). Trimming removed 6 bases at V and 3 bases at J, with 14 bases between. The CDR3 covers 14 residues. Germline V CDR1 and CDR2: MNHEY, SVGAGI. The CDR3 sequence: CASRGGRWDTEAFF. The DNA for the CDR3 is TGTGCCAGCAGGGGGGGGCGCTGGGACACTGAAGCTTTCTTT.

The CDR3 DNA is TGTGCCAGCAGTGAACTCGGGGAGACCCAGTACTTC. Its translation: CASSELGETQYF. The chain combines TRBV6-1 with TRBJ2-5; D ambiguous. The V gene's germline CDR1 is MNHNS and CDR2 SASEGT. The germline V and J ends were trimmed by 2 bases and 5 bases, with 6 bases remaining between them. The CDR3 is made up of 12 amino acids.

V gene TRBV11-3 combines with J gene TRBJ2-1; TRBD2 might be the D (6 bases). CDR3 length: 15 amino acids. V dropped 2 bases and J dropped 4 bases, with 12 bases sitting between them. Looked up from germline, CDR1 is SGHNT and CDR2 is YENEEA. For the CDR3, the DNA is TGTGCCAGCAGCTTACGTGGGGGGTCTTACAATGAGCAGTTCTTC. Protein sequence: CASSLRGGSYNEQFF.

This chain joins TRBV25-1 and TRBJ1-2; D unresolved. The CDR3 has 14 residues. Germline assignment: CDR1 MGHDK and CDR2 SYGVNS. V lost 2 bases and J 7 bases, leaving 14 bases between the germline ends. The CDR3 DNA follows: TGTGCCAGCAGTGAACCCTTCCGAGGAGGTGGCTACACCTTC. Translated, it gives CASSEPFRGGGYTF.

The genes are TRBV3-1 (or the pseudogene TRBV3-2) and TRBJ2-1; D perhaps matches TRBD1 (6 bases). Germline V CDR1 and CDR2: LGHDT, YNNKEL (reference sequence). V lost 0 bases and J lost 7, with 13 bases in between. The length of the CDR3 is 15 residues. The CDR3 loop reads CASSQDLVQGNEQFF. CDR3 DNA sequence: TGTGCCAGCAGCCAAGATCTGGTACAGGGTAATGAGCAGTTCTTC.

The rearrangement uses TRBV28 and TRBJ1-1; no clear D. This CDR3 is built from 12 residues. Trimming shortened V by 7 bases and J by 1 base, and 7 bases separated the two germline ends. Germline assignment: CDR1 MDHEN and CDR2 SYDVKM. The CDR3 loop is CASTEQNTEAFF. The DNA for the CDR3 is TGTGCCAGCACGGAGCAGAACACTGAAGCTTTCTTT.

The chain employs TRBV27 and TRBJ1-2; D uncertain. This CDR3 comprises 13 residues. The V end lost 2 bases, the J end lost 6 bases, and 10 bases lay between the germline ends. The V gene's germline CDR1 is MNHEY and CDR2 SMNVEV (reference sequence). The CDR3 sequence: CASSLNLRDGYTF. The CDR3 DNA reads TGTGCCAGCAGTTTAAATCTCCGGGATGGCTACACCTTC.

The chain employs TRBV29-1 and TRBJ2-2; D might be TRBD1 (5 bases). CDR1 SQVTM and CDR2 ANQGSEA come from the germline V gene. Trimming pared 6 bases from V and 9 bases from J, leaving 17 bases between. CDR3 length: 13 amino acids. The CDR3 DNA reads TGCAGCGTCAATACTCCAGGGCGCCGGGAGCTGTTTTTT. Its translation is CSVNTPGRRELFF.

In its sample, this clone was seen once. This rearrangement joins TRBV7-8 to TRBJ1-2; no definite D call. V dropped 0 bases and J dropped 8 bases, with 13 bases sitting between them. Germline V gene data show CDR1 as SGHVS and CDR2 as FQNEAQ. This CDR3 spans 14 amino acids. The CDR3 protein is CASSLAETAGGYTF. DNA of the CDR3: TGTGCCAGCAGCTTAGCTGAGACGGCGGGGGGCTACACCTTC.

The J gene is TRBJ1-2, the V gene TRBV2, with TRBD1 matching over 10 bases. Trimming cost V 8 bases and J 2 bases; bases outside gene matches: 8. Germline values: CDR1 SNHLY, CDR2 FYNNEI. This CDR3 is 15 amino acids long. CDR3 in amino acids: CASRAPGQGNYGYTF. For the CDR3, the DNA is TGTGCCAGCCGAGCCCCGGGACAGGGGAACTATGGCTACACCTTC.

About this clone: A read error may account for a junction end that differs from germline. The chain is built from TRBV3-1 (or the pseudogene TRBV3-2) and TRBJ2-7; 7 nucleotides match TRBD2. This CDR3 spans 17 amino acids. Germline lookup yields CDR1 LGHDT and CDR2 YNNKEL (reference sequence). Here the CDR3 DNA reads TGTGCCAGCAGCCAAGATAGACCGGGACTATCCGCCGGGGGTCTCGTCTTC. Its protein product is CASSQDRPGLSAGGLVF.

This clone occurred a few times. The V gene is TRBV6-2 or TRBV6-3, the J gene TRBJ1-1; D is unresolved. Germline loops: CDR1 MNHEY, CDR2 SVGEGT. Trimming pared 5 bases from V and 9 bases from J, leaving 16 bases between. The CDR3 loop spans 13 amino acids. CDR3 DNA sequence: TGTGCCAGCAGTCTCCTTCCCCGCGGGCAAGCTTTCTTT. Translation gives CASSLLPRGQAFF.

The chain has TRBV18 and TRBJ2-1, with 7 bases matching TRBD1. Germline V gives CDR1 KGHSH, CDR2 LQKENI. J was trimmed by 1 base and V by 6 bases; bases with no gene match: 9. There are 16 residues in the CDR3. The CDR3 sequence: CASSPQDRTSYNEQFF. Written as DNA, the CDR3 is TGTGCCAGCTCGCCCCAGGACAGGACATCCTACAATGAGCAGTTCTTC.

The chain joins TRBV6-6 to TRBJ2-2; 9 positions match TRBD1. V gave up 5 bases and J gave up 8 bases; unmatched junction bases: 18. The CDR3 contains 18 residues. The V gene's germline CDR1 is MNHNY and CDR2 SVGAGI (reference sequence). The CDR3 DNA is TGTGCCAGCAGTCCGATCCGTGGACAGGGGACCTCTCAGGGGGAGCTGTTTTTT. Translated: CASSPIRGQGTSQGELFF.

The V gene is TRBV5-8, the J gene TRBJ1-2, with no clear D. CDR3 length equals 16 residues. CDR1 SGHTS and CDR2 YDEGEE come from the germline V gene. V was clipped by 2 bases and J by 0 bases, with 14 bases between them. The CDR3, as DNA: TGTGCCAGCAGCTTTTCGAGCGCCACCTCTAACTATGGCTACACCTTC. This sequence encodes CASSFSSATSNYGYTF.

The genes are TRBV10-3 and TRBJ2-3, with D perhaps TRBD2 (6 bases). This CDR3 contains 15 residues. Trimming took 3 bases from V and 0 from J, leaving 10 bases between them. Germline CDR1 ENHRY, CDR2 SYGVKD. The CDR3 protein is CAISERRGSTDTQYF. Written as DNA, the CDR3 is TGTGCCATCAGTGAAAGGCGGGGTAGCACAGATACGCAGTATTTT.

The rearrangement uses TRBV6-4 and TRBJ2-7; 10 positions agree with TRBD1. From germline, CDR1 is MRHNA and CDR2 SNTAGT. Trimming removed 6 bases from V and 4 bases from J; junction bases left unmatched: 3. This CDR3 contains 13 residues. CDR3 sequence (DNA): TGTGCCAGCAGCCGGGACAGGGGTTACGAGCAGTACTTC. Translation gives CASSRDRGYEQYF.

The chain recombines TRBV7-8 with TRBJ1-1; D gene uncertain. The CDR3 length is 15 residues. Trimming took off 1 base at V and 1 base at J, with 10 bases between the two ends. Germline CDR1 SGHVS, CDR2 FQNEAQ. The CDR3 DNA follows: TGTGCCAGCAGCTTAGTCGCGGTAGGGAACACTGAAGCTTTCTTT. Translating gives CASSLVAVGNTEAFF.

The rearrangement uses TRBV28 and TRBJ1-1; the D gene is possibly TRBD1 (5 bases). The CDR3 length is 15 residues. CDR1 is MDHEN, CDR2 SYDVKM, per germline. Trimming removed 3 bases at V and 6 bases at J, with 17 bases between. The CDR3 sequence is CASSLFAKGQSEAFF. The DNA of the CDR3 is TGTGCCAGCAGTTTGTTCGCCAAGGGGCAGTCTGAAGCTTTCTTT.

V is TRBV7-9 and J is TRBJ2-3; 8 positions agree with TRBD1. V shed 5 bases, J shed 5 bases, and the junction held 6 bases outside the gene matches. Germline lookup yields CDR1 SEHNR and CDR2 FQNEAQ (reference sequence). The CDR3 length is 14 residues. This CDR3 reads CASSRRQGLDTQYF. CDR3 nucleotides: TGTGCCAGCAGCCGAAGACAGGGGCTAGATACGCAGTATTTT. The full variable domain, completed using reference TRBV7-9 and TRBJ2-3, is DTGVSQNPRHKITKRGQNVTFRCDPISEHNRLYWYRQTLGQGPEFLTYFQNEAQLEKSRLLSDRFSAERPKGSFSTLEIQRTEQGDSAMYLCASSRRQGLDTQYFGPGTRLTVL.

The rearrangement links TRBV5-1 to TRBJ2-7; 7 nucleotides match TRBD2. Germline CDR1 and CDR2: SGHRS and YFSETQ. The CDR3 has 15 amino acids. J lost 4 bases, V lost 1 base, and 8 bases had no gene match. CDR3 residues: CASSLWAGEEYEQYF. CDR3 sequence (DNA): TGCGCCAGCAGCTTGTGGGCGGGGGAGGAATACGAGCAGTACTTC.

The gene calls are TRBV3-1 (or the pseudogene TRBV3-2) and TRBJ1-6, with 8 positions matching TRBD1. The V gene end was trimmed by 7 bases and the J gene end by 10 bases; junction bases not matched to a gene: 6. Germline V CDR1 and CDR2: LGHDT, YNNKEL (reference sequence). The CDR3 is made up of 13 amino acids. The CDR3: CASTRTGTSPLHF. The CDR3 DNA follows: TGTGCCAGCACCCGGACAGGGACCTCACCCCTCCACTTT.

This clone occurred a few times. V is TRBV12-3 or TRBV12-4 and J is TRBJ2-1; no clear D. V lost 7 bases, J lost 6 bases, and 7 bases lay in between. The CDR3 has 11 amino acids. CDR3 amino acids: CASTMFNEQFF. The DNA of the CDR3 is TGTGCCAGCACCATGTTCAATGAGCAGTTCTTC.

The V and J genes are TRBV7-3 and TRBJ2-2; 7 positions match TRBD1. V gave up 6 bases and J gave up 4 bases; unmatched junction bases: 5. Germline V gene lookup returns CDR1 SGHTA and CDR2 FQGTGA. This CDR3 is built from 14 residues. CDR3 loop: CASSTGAGTGELFF. The CDR3 nucleotides read TGTGCCAGCAGTACAGGGGCGGGCACCGGGGAGCTGTTTTTT.

The chain links TRBV29-1 to TRBJ2-1; 7 bases line up with TRBD1. The CDR3 length is 15 residues. The germline V gene has CDR1 SQVTM and CDR2 ANQGSEA. The ends lost 6 bases at V and 1 base at J; junction bases unmatched: 9. This CDR3 reads CSVRAGQESYNEQFF. The CDR3 nucleotides read TGCAGCGTACGGGCCGGACAGGAGTCCTACAATGAGCAGTTCTTC.

This clone was seen only once. This chain joins TRBV3-1 (or the pseudogene TRBV3-2) and TRBJ2-2, with 7 bases aligning to TRBD2. The germline CDR1 and CDR2 sequences are LGHDT and YNNKEL (reference sequence). This CDR3 has 15 residues. The junction had 7 bases not matched to a gene; V was cut back by 4 bases and J by 5 bases. The CDR3: CASSPLGRGTGELFF. CDR3 DNA: TGTGCCAGCAGCCCACTGGGGCGGGGGACCGGGGAGCTGTTTTTT.

The chain employs TRBV5-8 and TRBJ1-3; TRBD1 aligns across 9 bases. The CDR3 sequence is 15 residues long. With V trimmed by 2 bases and J by 4 bases, 4 bases remained unmatched. Per the germline V gene, CDR1 is SGHTS and CDR2 is YDEGEE. In DNA, the CDR3 is TGTGCCAGCAGCTTCGGGGACAGGGAAGGAAACACCATATATTTT. It codes for CASSFGDREGNTIYF.